This TCR beta chain originates from a study of long-term antiretroviral therapy in people with HIV. V was clipped by 6 bases and J by 3 bases, with 18 bases between them. The length of the CDR3 is 15 residues. Germline V gives CDR1 ENHRY, CDR2 SYGVKD. Assay version v3.0 of immunoSEQ was used, and it was run at survey level. The study targeted about 40,000-55,000 T-cell genomes per sample in sequencing. Produced via immunoSEQ multiplex PCR; TCRdb's table is partial and in-frame only. The data contain nearly 50,000 clones, 80% to 90% of them seen just once; the ten biggest clones take up approximately 3%. Specimens retained roughly 0.95-11 million cryopreserved PBMC preceding DNA extraction.

This TCR came from a woman between 18 and 30 years old with HIV. J is TRBJ2-7 and V is TRBV10-3; D tentatively fits TRBD1 or TRBD2 (6 bases each). The sample in question was unsorted PBMCs, obtained 0.8 years after starting antiretroviral therapy. The CDR3 region is CAISNGGSHFYEQYF. In nucleotides, the CDR3 is TGTGCCATCAGCAACGGGGGCTCACACTTCTACGAGCAGTACTTC.